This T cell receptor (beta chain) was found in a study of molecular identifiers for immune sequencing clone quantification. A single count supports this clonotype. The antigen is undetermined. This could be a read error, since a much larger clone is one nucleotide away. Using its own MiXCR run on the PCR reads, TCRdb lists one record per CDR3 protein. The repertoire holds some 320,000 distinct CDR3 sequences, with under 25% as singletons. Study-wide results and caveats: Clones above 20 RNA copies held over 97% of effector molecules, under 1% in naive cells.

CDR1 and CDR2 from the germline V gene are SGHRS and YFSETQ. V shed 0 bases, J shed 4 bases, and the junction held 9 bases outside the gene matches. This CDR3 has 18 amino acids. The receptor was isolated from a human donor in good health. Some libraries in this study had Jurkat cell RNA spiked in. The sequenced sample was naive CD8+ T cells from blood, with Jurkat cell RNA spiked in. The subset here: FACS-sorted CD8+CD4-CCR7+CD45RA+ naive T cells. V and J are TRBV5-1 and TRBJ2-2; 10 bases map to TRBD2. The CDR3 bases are TGCGCCAGCAGCTTGGCCGGAGCGGGGGGGCCCGGCACCGGGGAGCTGTTTTTT. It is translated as CASSLAGAGGPGTGELFF.